This T cell receptor (beta chain) came from a study of blood T cell repertoires in COVID-19. Study-level background: Collection of acute and convalescent COVID-19 samples took place in the United States, Italy and Spain.

TCRdb's copy holds only in-frame clones and misses some; the assay was immunoSEQ multiplex PCR. Of more than 120,000 clones in the sample, 84% were seen once. V was clipped by 1 base and J by 6 bases, with 13 bases between them. Per the germline V gene, CDR1 is MNHNS and CDR2 is SASEGT. The CDR3 sequence is 14 residues long. This clone has just one count. The TCR originated in a human donor in a cohort sampled during active COVID-19. The rearrangement uses TRBV6-1 and TRBJ2-7; the D gene is possibly TRBD1 (6 bases). Material for sequencing was peripheral blood. CDR3 sequence reads: CASSEGEAGAEQYF. As DNA, the CDR3 is TGTGCCAGCAGTGAAGGAGAGGCAGGGGCCGAGCAGTACTTC.